The 27 T cell receptor beta chains reported below all come from one sample, sequenced in a study of blood T cell repertoires in COVID-19. Clones were read by immunoSEQ multiplex PCR, and TCRdb kept only the in-frame ones, dropping some. Among under 300,000 clones listed, approximately 83% were seen once. The sample consisted of PBMCs or T cells enriched from blood (not recorded which). These TCRs come from a woman between 40 and 50 years old with acute COVID-19.

The CDR3 bases are TGTGCCAGCAGTTACTCTGATAGCCCCTACAATGAGCAGTTCTTC. Translated: CASSYSDSPYNEQFF. This chain joins TRBV6-6 and TRBJ2-1, with unresolved D. Germline assignment: CDR1 MNHNY and CDR2 SVGAGI (reference sequence). The CDR3 runs to 15 residues. Between the trimmed V and J ends, which lost 0 bases and 2 bases, there was a span of 8 bases.

The rearrangement joins TRBV6-5 to TRBJ1-4; 7 positions agree with TRBD1. From germline, CDR1 is MNHEY and CDR2 SVGAGI. The CDR3 runs to 15 residues. After removal of 4 bases from V and 8 bases from J, the junction contained 10 bases not matched to a gene. DNA of the CDR3: TGTGCCAGCAGTTTTAAACGGGACAGTCGGGAAAAACTGTTTTTT. This sequence encodes CASSFKRDSREKLFF.

The table lists this clone with a few counts. The V call is TRBV2, the J call TRBJ2-2, with a possible D match to TRBD2 (5 bases). The CDR3 contains 18 residues. The V end was cut by 0 bases, the J end by 0 bases, with 14 bases between. In germline, CDR1 is SNHLY, CDR2 FYNNEI. Here the CDR3 reads CASSEALLGLSNTGELFF. The CDR3 DNA sequence: TGTGCCAGCAGTGAAGCGCTTCTTGGACTTTCGAACACCGGGGAGCTGTTTTTT.

The genes are TRBV30 and TRBJ2-7; TRBD2 agrees at 12 bases. Looked up from germline, CDR1 is GTSNPN and CDR2 is SVGIG (reference sequence). The CDR3 has 15 residues. The V gene end was trimmed by 5 bases and the J gene end by 1 base; junction bases not matched to a gene: 6. The CDR3 bases are TGTGCCTGGGGACTAGCGGGACAGAGATCCTACGAGCAGTACTTC. It codes for CAWGLAGQRSYEQYF.

This chain connects TRBV5-5 to TRBJ1-1, with D perhaps TRBD1 (6 bases). V gave up 0 bases and J gave up 4 bases, with 7 bases separating them. The CDR3 covers 13 residues. Germline CDR1 and CDR2: SGHKS and YYEKEE (reference sequence). CDR3 sequence: CASSLDRVTEAFF. The DNA for the CDR3 is TGTGCCAGCAGCTTGGACAGGGTCACTGAAGCTTTCTTT.

The V and J genes are TRBV2 and TRBJ1-1; D not certain. The CDR3 is 13 amino acids. Germline CDR1 reads SNHLY; CDR2 reads FYNNEI. The V end was cut by 7 bases, the J end by 0 bases, with 9 bases between. DNA of the CDR3: TGTGCCAGCACTTCCACAATGAACACTGAAGCTTTCTTT. Its translation is CASTSTMNTEAFF.

The V and J genes are TRBV28 and TRBJ2-7; D is uncertain. Germline V lookup: CDR1 MDHEN, CDR2 SYDVKM. Trimming pared 3 bases from V and 1 base from J, leaving 7 bases between. This CDR3 spans 13 amino acids. For the CDR3, the DNA is TGTGCCAGCAGTTTGGCGGTTTCCTACGAGCAGTACTTC. Amino acid sequence: CASSLAVSYEQYF.

CDR3 DNA: TGTGCCAGCAGCGAACTAGCGGGAGGGAGTGGTGAGCAGTTCTTC. Translating it yields CASSELAGGSGEQFF. V is TRBV7-3 and J is TRBJ2-1; 13 bases line up with TRBD2. Per germline, CDR1 SGHTA and CDR2 FQGTGA. The CDR3 consists of 15 residues. V lost 5 bases to trimming and J lost 9 bases; unmatched junction nucleotides: 7. The full variable domain, with the rest looked up from reference TRBV7-3 and TRBJ2-1, is GAGVSQTPSNKVTEKGKYVELRCDPISGHTALYWYRQSLGQGPEFLIYFQGTGAADDSGLPNDRFFAVRPEGSVSTLKIQRTERGDSAVYLCASSELAGGSGEQFFGPGTRLTVL.

The chain combines TRBV12-3 or TRBV12-4 with TRBJ2-2; possibly TRBD1 for D (7 bases). This CDR3 is built from 13 residues. Trimming stripped 8 bases from V and 6 bases from J, with 13 bases between. In nucleotides, the CDR3 is TGTGCCAGCCGCTTCAGGGGGGCCGGGGAGCTGTTTTTT. It translates to CASRFRGAGELFF.

The V gene is TRBV5-6, the J gene TRBJ2-7, with TRBD1 matching over 11 bases. This CDR3 is built from 14 residues. J was trimmed by 6 bases and V by 0 bases; bases with no gene match: 2. Germline CDR1 SGHDT, CDR2 YYEEEE. The chain's CDR3 is CASSLVGQGGEQYF. CDR3 nucleotides: TGTGCCAGCAGCTTGGTGGGACAGGGGGGCGAGCAGTACTTC.

This sequence joins TRBV7-9 and TRBJ2-6, with 9 bases that match TRBD1. Trimming at V came to 5 bases and at J to 4 bases, leaving 6 bases not matched to a gene. CDR1 is SEHNR and CDR2 is FQNEAQ in the germline V gene (reference sequence). The CDR3 has 16 amino acids. CDR3 sequence reads: CASSTGTGLGANVLTF. The CDR3 DNA sequence: TGTGCCAGCAGCACCGGGACAGGGTTGGGGGCCAACGTCCTGACTTTC.

Only a few counts were recorded for this clone. The V call is TRBV5-1, the J call TRBJ2-1, with 8 bases fitting TRBD2. The length of the CDR3 is 15 residues. With 0 bases clipped from V and 13 bases from J, the junction kept 12 bases outside the gene matches. Per germline, CDR1 SGHRS and CDR2 YFSETQ. In DNA, the CDR3 is TGCGCCAGCAGCTTGGAAATAGGGACTAGGAATATCCAGTTCTTC. Protein product: CASSLEIGTRNIQFF.

In DNA, the CDR3 is TGTGCCAGCAGCTTTCCTCCACCCCTTAGCGGGGTTAACACCGGGGAGCTGTTTTTT. Its translation: CASSFPPPLSGVNTGELFF. The chain uses TRBV11-3 and TRBJ2-2; 8 positions agree with TRBD2. The CDR3 has 19 residues. The V gene's germline CDR1 is SGHNT and CDR2 YENEEA. V lost 3 bases, J lost 2 bases, and 14 bases stayed unmatched.

The chain couples TRBV5-5 to TRBJ1-3, with no clear D. Germline CDR1 and CDR2: SGHKS and YYEKEE (reference sequence). The CDR3 spans 18 residues. V was cut by 4 bases and J by 0 bases, with 20 bases left in between. The CDR3 nucleotides are TGTGCCAGCAGCCCCCGGATGGAGGTCCCAACCTCTGGAAACACCATATATTTT. Amino acids: CASSPRMEVPTSGNTIYF.

J is TRBJ2-1 and V is TRBV24-1, with D perhaps matching TRBD1 (6 bases). CDR3 length: 16 residues. CDR1 KGHDR and CDR2 SFDVKD come from the germline V gene. Trimming shortened V by 1 base and J by 0 bases, and 9 bases separated the two germline ends. CDR3: CATSDFRGYSYNEQFF. CDR3 coding DNA: TGTGCCACCAGTGATTTCAGGGGCTACTCCTACAATGAGCAGTTCTTC.

The chain employs TRBV6-1 and TRBJ1-1; 7 bases map to TRBD1. The CDR3 spans 16 residues. Germline trimming cut 1 base from V and 11 bases from J; bases unmatched to any gene: 16. CDR1 MNHNS and CDR2 SASEGT come from the germline V gene. The CDR3, as DNA: TGTGCCAGCAGTGAAGGGGACAGAGTTTATTTATTCGGGGCTTTCTTT. Translation: CASSEGDRVYLFGAFF.

The chain is built from TRBV27 and TRBJ1-1, with 10 bases identical to TRBD1. The V segment lost 4 bases and the J segment 1 base; nucleotides outside the gene matches: 0. The CDR3 is made up of 14 amino acids. Germline V CDR1 and CDR2: MNHEY, SMNVEV (reference sequence). Here the CDR3 reads CASSWDRGNTEAFF. Here the CDR3 DNA reads TGTGCCAGCAGTTGGGACAGGGGGAACACTGAAGCTTTCTTT.

The chain has TRBV30 and TRBJ2-7; a weak D match, TRBD1 (5 bases). This CDR3 is 13 amino acids long. V lost 3 bases, J lost 1 base, and 10 bases lay in between. The germline CDR1 and CDR2 sequences are GTSNPN and SVGIG (reference sequence). CDR3 sequence reads: CAWRGAPSYEQYF. For the CDR3, the DNA is TGTGCCTGGAGAGGGGCCCCTTCCTACGAGCAGTACTTC.

The chain combines TRBV5-8 with TRBJ2-2; TRBD2 aligns across 11 bases. CDR1 and CDR2 from the germline V gene are SGHTS and YDEGEE. Trimming cost V 4 bases and J 5 bases; bases outside gene matches: 10. The CDR3 runs to 17 residues. CDR3 DNA sequence: TGTGCCAGCAGCCCCGATACTAGCGGGAGAAATACCGGGGAGCTGTTTTTT. This sequence encodes CASSPDTSGRNTGELFF.

The J gene is TRBJ2-3, the V gene TRBV5-1; D might be TRBD1 or TRBD2, each matching 5 bases. The CDR3 is 17 residues long. V was trimmed by 4 bases and J by 0 bases, leaving 18 bases between them. CDR1 and CDR2 (germline): SGHRS, YFSETQ. The CDR3 sequence: CASSMGRASPSTDTQYF. The DNA of the CDR3 is TGCGCCAGCAGCATGGGGCGGGCCAGCCCTAGCACAGATACGCAGTATTTT.

The sample holds many counts of this clone. The V call is TRBV3-1 (or the pseudogene TRBV3-2), the J call TRBJ2-1, with 14 positions matching TRBD2. CDR3 length equals 18 residues. V shed 0 bases, J shed 6 bases, and the junction held 7 bases outside the gene matches. The germline V gene has CDR1 LGHDT and CDR2 YNNKEL (reference sequence). The CDR3 loop is CASSQEGGLAGVPNEQFF. DNA of the CDR3: TGTGCCAGCAGCCAAGAAGGGGGACTAGCGGGAGTACCCAATGAGCAGTTCTTC.

The V gene is TRBV30, the J gene TRBJ1-5; 8 bases align to TRBD1. CDR1 is GTSNPN and CDR2 is SVGIG in the germline V gene (reference sequence). This CDR3 comprises 15 residues. J gave up 6 bases and V 0 bases, and 7 bases lay outside the gene matches. CDR3: CAWSVGQGGGQPQHF. The CDR3 DNA reads TGTGCCTGGAGTGTCGGACAGGGAGGGGGTCAGCCCCAGCATTTT.

The genes are TRBV5-1 and TRBJ2-7; 7 bases are shared with TRBD2. The V and J ends lost 6 bases and 5 bases, in that order; junction bases with no gene match: 20. Germline V gives CDR1 SGHRS, CDR2 YFSETQ. CDR3 size: 17 residues. CDR3 bases: TGCGCCAGCACCCCCCCCATTAGGGCGGGAGTTTTCGACGAGCAGTACTTC. Amino acid sequence: CASTPPIRAGVFDEQYF.

This rearrangement joins TRBV6-6 to TRBJ2-3; maybe TRBD2 (6 bases). The CDR3 loop spans 14 amino acids. Trimming pared 2 bases from V and 1 base from J, leaving 7 bases between. Germline loops: CDR1 MNHNY, CDR2 SVGAGI (reference sequence). The CDR3: CASSYPSGTDTQYF. The CDR3 bases are TGTGCCAGCAGTTACCCTAGCGGCACAGATACGCAGTATTTT.

The rearrangement uses TRBV27 and TRBJ2-1, with 11 bases aligning to TRBD2. The V gene end was trimmed by 2 bases and the J gene end by 4 bases; junction bases not matched to a gene: 4. From germline, CDR1 is MNHEY and CDR2 SMNVEV (reference sequence). The CDR3 is 16 residues long. DNA of the CDR3: TGTGCCAGCAGTTTACTACTAGCGGGAGATTACAATGAGCAGTTCTTC. Translation: CASSLLLAGDYNEQFF.

The J gene is TRBJ2-7, the V gene TRBV21-1; TRBD2 is the table's D call, not checked against the DNA. TRBV21-1 is described as a pseudogene. This CDR3 spans 18 amino acids. This CDR3 reads CASSPCLASGLSSYEQYF. The CDR3 nucleotides read TGTGCCAGCAGCCCCTGTTTAGCTAGCGGGCTTTCCTCCTACGAGCAGTACTTC.

This clone was seen a few times. V and J are TRBV18 and TRBJ2-1; a possible D gene is TRBD1 (6 bases). There are 16 residues in the CDR3. From germline, CDR1 is KGHSH and CDR2 LQKENI. The V and J ends lost 2 bases and 2 bases respectively, with 13 bases between them. This CDR3 is CASSPGRTEPYNEQFF. The CDR3, as DNA: TGTGCCAGCTCACCAGGGCGGACAGAACCCTACAATGAGCAGTTCTTC.